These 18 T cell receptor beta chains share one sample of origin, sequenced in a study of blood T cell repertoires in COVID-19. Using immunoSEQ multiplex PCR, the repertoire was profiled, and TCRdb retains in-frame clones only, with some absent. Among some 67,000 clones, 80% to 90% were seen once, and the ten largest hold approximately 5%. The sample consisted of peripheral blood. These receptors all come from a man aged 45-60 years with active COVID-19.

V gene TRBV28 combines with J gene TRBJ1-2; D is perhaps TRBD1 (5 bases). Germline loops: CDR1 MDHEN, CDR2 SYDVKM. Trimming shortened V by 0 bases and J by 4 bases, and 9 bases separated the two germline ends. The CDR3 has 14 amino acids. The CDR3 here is CASSLWGGTYGYTF. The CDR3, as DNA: TGTGCCAGCAGTTTATGGGGGGGGACCTATGGCTACACCTTC.

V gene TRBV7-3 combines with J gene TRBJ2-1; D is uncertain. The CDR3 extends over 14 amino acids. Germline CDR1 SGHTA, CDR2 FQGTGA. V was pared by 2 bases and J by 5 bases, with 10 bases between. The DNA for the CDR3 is TGTGCCAGCAGCTTAGGCCACCAAAACAATGAGCAGTTCTTC. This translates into CASSLGHQNNEQFF. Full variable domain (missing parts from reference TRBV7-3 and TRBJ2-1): GAGVSQTPSNKVTEKGKYVELRCDPISGHTALYWYRQSLGQGPEFLIYFQGTGAADDSGLPNDRFFAVRPEGSVSTLKIQRTERGDSAVYLCASSLGHQNNEQFFGPGTRLTVL.

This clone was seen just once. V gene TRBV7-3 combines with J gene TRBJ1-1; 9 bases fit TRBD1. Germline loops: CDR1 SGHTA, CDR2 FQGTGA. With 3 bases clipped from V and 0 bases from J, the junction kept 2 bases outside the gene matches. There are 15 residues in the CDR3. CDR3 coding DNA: TGTGCCAGCAGCTTGGGACAGGGAATGAACACTGAAGCTTTCTTT. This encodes CASSLGQGMNTEAFF.

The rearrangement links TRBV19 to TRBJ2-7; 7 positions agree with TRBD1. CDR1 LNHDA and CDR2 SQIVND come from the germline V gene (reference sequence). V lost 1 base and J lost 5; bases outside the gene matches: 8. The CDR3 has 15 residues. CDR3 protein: CASSIVPGQLNEQYF. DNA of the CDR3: TGTGCCAGTAGTATAGTTCCGGGACAGTTGAACGAGCAGTACTTC.

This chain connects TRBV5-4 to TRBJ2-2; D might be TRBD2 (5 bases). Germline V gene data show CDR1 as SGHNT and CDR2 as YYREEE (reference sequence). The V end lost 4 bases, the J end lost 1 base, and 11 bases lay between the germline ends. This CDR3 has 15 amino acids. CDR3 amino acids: CASSPVAGNTGELFF. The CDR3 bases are TGTGCCAGCAGCCCGGTGGCGGGGAACACCGGGGAGCTGTTTTTT.

CDR3: CASSLGGGEAKNIQYF. As DNA, the CDR3 is TGTGCCAGCAGCTTGGGAGGGGGAGAGGCCAAAAACATTCAGTACTTC. The chain combines TRBV5-4 with TRBJ2-4; a weak D match, TRBD1 (6 bases). V lost 0 bases, J lost 1 base, and 11 bases lay in between. The CDR3 is 16 residues long. Germline V gene lookup returns CDR1 SGHNT and CDR2 YYREEE (reference sequence).

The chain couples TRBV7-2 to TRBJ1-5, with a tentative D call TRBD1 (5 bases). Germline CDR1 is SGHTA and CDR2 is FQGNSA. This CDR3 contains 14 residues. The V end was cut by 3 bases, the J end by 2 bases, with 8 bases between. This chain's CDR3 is CASSFFRGNQPQHF. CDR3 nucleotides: TGTGCCAGCAGCTTTTTCAGGGGCAATCAGCCCCAGCATTTT.

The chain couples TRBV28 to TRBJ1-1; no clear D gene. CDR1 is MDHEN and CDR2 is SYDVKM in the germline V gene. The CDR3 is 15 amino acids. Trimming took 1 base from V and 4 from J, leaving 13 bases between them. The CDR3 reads CASSLYAGSGTEAFF. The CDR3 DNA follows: TGTGCCAGCAGTTTATACGCTGGGTCGGGCACTGAAGCTTTCTTT.

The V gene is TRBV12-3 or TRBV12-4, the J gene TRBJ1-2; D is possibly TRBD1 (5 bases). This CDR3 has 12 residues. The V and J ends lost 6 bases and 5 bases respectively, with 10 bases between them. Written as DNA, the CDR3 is TGTGCCAGCAGCCCGCGGGGGTATGGCTACACCTTC. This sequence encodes CASSPRGYGYTF.

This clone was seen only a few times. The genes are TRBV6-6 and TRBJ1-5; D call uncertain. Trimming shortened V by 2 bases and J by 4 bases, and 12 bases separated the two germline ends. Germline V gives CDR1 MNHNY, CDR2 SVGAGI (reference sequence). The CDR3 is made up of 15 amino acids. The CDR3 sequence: CASSYSGVANQPQHF. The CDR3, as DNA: TGTGCCAGCAGTTACAGCGGGGTAGCAAATCAGCCCCAGCATTTT.

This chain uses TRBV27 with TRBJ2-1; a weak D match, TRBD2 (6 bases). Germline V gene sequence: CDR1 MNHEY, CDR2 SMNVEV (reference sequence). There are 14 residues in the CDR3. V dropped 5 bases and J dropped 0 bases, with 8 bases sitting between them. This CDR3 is CASSPRGSYNEQFF. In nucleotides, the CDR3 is TGTGCCAGCAGTCCGCGGGGCTCCTACAATGAGCAGTTCTTC.

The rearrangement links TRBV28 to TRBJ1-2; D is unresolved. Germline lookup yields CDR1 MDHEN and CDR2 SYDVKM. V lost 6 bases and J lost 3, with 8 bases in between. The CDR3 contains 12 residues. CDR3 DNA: TGTGCCAGCAGGACTACTCACTATGGCTACACCTTC. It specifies CASRTTHYGYTF.

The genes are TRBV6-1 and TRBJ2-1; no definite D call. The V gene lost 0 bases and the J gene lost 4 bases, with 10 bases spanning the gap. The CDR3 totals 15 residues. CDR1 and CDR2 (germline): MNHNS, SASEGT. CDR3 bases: TGTGCCAGCAGTGAAGCGCGGAGTAAATACAATGAGCAGTTCTTC. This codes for CASSEARSKYNEQFF.

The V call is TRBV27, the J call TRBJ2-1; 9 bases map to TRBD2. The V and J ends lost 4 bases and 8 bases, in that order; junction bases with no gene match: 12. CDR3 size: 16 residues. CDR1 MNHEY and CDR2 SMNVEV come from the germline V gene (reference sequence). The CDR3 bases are TGTGCCAGCAGTTCCGGGACTAGCTGGGTTTGGGATGAGCAGTTCTTC. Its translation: CASSSGTSWVWDEQFF.

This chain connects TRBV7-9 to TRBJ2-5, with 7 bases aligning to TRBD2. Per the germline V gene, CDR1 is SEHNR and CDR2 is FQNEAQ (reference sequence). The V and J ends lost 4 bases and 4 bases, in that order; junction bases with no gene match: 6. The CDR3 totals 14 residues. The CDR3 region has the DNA TGTGCCAGCAGCTCCCCGACTAGCTTAGAGACCCAGTACTTC. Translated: CASSSPTSLETQYF.

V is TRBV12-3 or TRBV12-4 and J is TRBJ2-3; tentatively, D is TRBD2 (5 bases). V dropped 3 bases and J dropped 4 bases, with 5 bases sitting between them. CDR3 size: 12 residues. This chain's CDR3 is CASSFGADTQYF. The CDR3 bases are TGTGCCAGCAGTTTCGGGGCAGATACGCAGTATTTT.

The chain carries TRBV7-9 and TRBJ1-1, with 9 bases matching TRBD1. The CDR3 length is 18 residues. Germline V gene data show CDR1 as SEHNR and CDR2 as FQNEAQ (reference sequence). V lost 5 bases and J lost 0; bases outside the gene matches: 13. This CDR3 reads CASSLHAPGQGVNTEAFF. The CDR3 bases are TGTGCCAGCAGCCTGCACGCGCCGGGACAGGGTGTGAACACTGAAGCTTTCTTT.

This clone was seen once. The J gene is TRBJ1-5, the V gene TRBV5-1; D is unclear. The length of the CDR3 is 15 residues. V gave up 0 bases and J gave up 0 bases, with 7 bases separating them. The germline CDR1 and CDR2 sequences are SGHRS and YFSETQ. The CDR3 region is CASSLGGISNQPQHF. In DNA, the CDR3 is TGCGCCAGCAGCTTGGGAGGTATTAGCAATCAGCCCCAGCATTTT.